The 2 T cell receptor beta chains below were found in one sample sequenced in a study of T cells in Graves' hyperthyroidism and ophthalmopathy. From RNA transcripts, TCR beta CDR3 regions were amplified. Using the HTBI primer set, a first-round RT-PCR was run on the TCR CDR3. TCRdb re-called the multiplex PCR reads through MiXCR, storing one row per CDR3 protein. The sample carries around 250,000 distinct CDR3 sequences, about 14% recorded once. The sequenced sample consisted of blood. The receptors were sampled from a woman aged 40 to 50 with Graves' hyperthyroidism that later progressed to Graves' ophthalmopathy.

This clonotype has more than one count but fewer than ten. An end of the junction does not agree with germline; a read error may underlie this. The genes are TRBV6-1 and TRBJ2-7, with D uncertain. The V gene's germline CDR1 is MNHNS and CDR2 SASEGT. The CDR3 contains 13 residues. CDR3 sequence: CASNPRFSNEQYF. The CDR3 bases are TGTGCCAGCAACCCCCGGTTCTCCAACGAGCAGTACTTC.

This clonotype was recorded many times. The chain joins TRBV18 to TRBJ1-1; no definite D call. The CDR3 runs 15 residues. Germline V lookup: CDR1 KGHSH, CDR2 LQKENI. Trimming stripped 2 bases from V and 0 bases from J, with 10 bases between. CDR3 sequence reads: CASSPSMTMNTEAFF. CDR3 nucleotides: TGTGCCAGCTCACCATCAATGACCATGAACACTGAAGCTTTCTTT.